These 25 T cell receptor beta chains were sequenced from one sample in a study of vaccination and CD4 T cells after COVID-19. Treatment given: approximately nine-day PBMC culture with coronavirus spike peptide pools or control peptides (ViraFEST assay). The Oncomine TCR Beta short-read assay sequenced DNA from cultured CD4+ T cells. One entry per CDR3 protein, called by TCRdb with MiXCR from the PCR reads. The sample includes roughly 14,000 distinct CDR3 sequences, 25% to 35% of them seen just once. These TCRs' antigens remain unknown. Specimen: CD4+ T cells from blood, cultured in vitro, collected before SARS-CoV-2 vaccination. All receptors derive from a human donor who received a COVID-19 vaccine.

In this sample, this clonotype turned up a few times. This chain connects TRBV6-1 to TRBJ2-5; tentatively, D is TRBD1 (5 bases). V shed 8 bases and J shed 1 base, with 11 bases lying between them. The CDR3 is 13 amino acids. CDR1 is MNHNS, CDR2 SASEGT, per germline. The CDR3 DNA reads as TGTGCCAGCTCCGCAGGGTTCCAAGAGACCCAGTACTTC. Protein product: CASSAGFQETQYF.

This clonotype was counted between two and nine times. The genes are TRBV15 and TRBJ2-6; D remains ambiguous. The V and J ends lost 3 bases and 4 bases respectively, with 10 bases between them. The CDR3 loop spans 15 amino acids. Germline CDR1 and CDR2: LNHNV and YYDKDF (reference sequence). The CDR3 spells CATSSPISGANVLTF. The CDR3 nucleotides are TGTGCCACCAGCAGTCCCATTTCGGGGGCCAACGTCCTGACTTTC.

This clonotype was counted only a few times. V usage is TRBV7-9 and J usage is TRBJ1-1; 11 bases align to TRBD1. Germline lookup yields CDR1 SEHNR and CDR2 FQNEAQ (reference sequence). CDR3 size: 16 residues. J lost 7 bases, V lost 6 bases, and 13 bases had no gene match. The CDR3 sequence: CASSMAIRDRGNEAFF. CDR3 bases: TGTGCCAGCAGTATGGCTATTCGGGACAGGGGGAATGAAGCTTTCTTT.

This clonotype appeared a few times. This chain joins TRBV25-1 and TRBJ1-2; the D gene is possibly TRBD1 (6 bases). The CDR3 spans 14 residues. Germline lookup yields CDR1 MGHDK and CDR2 SYGVNS. Trimming cost V 2 bases and J 10 bases, with 17 bases left between them. DNA of the CDR3: TGTGCCAGCAGTGAAGTAGGACAGCCCAGGGACTACACCTTC. Amino acids: CASSEVGQPRDYTF.

V is TRBV5-1 and J is TRBJ1-5; a weak D match, TRBD1 (5 bases). V lost 6 bases, J lost 7 bases, and 17 bases lay in between. The CDR3 runs to 14 residues. Per the germline V gene, CDR1 is SGHRS and CDR2 is YFSETQ. Here the CDR3 DNA reads TGCGCCAGCACCCCAGGAGCCGGGGGGCAGCCCCAGCATTTT. It is translated as CASTPGAGGQPQHF.

This CDR3 reads CASSYRTADNSPLHF. The CDR3 DNA sequence: TGTGCCAGCAGTTATCGGACGGCTGATAATTCACCCCTCCACTTT. The chain combines TRBV6-5 with TRBJ1-6; D unresolved. Per germline, CDR1 MNHEY and CDR2 SVGAGI. CDR3 length: 15 residues. Trimming removed 3 bases from V and 5 bases from J, with 11 bases in between.

CDR3 sequence (DNA): TGTGCCACCAGGCCAGCGGGGGGGCCCTTGGCCAAAAACATTCAGTACTTC. This translates into CATRPAGGPLAKNIQYF. The rearrangement uses TRBV15 and TRBJ2-4, with TRBD2 matching over 10 bases. The V gene end was trimmed by 6 bases and the J gene end by 1 base; junction bases not matched to a gene: 9. The V gene's germline CDR1 is LNHNV and CDR2 YYDKDF (reference sequence). CDR3 length equals 17 residues.

This clonotype turned up a few times. J is TRBJ1-1 and V is TRBV11-2, with 8 positions matching TRBD1. Trimming took 6 bases from V and 4 from J; bases not matched to a gene: 10. The V gene's germline CDR1 is SGHAT and CDR2 FQNNGV. The length of the CDR3 is 15 residues. This CDR3 reads CASSWQQGVATEAFF. CDR3 bases: TGTGCCAGCAGTTGGCAACAGGGGGTGGCCACTGAAGCTTTCTTT. Looking up the rest from reference TRBV11-2 and TRBJ1-1 gives the full variable domain: EAGVAQSPRYKIIEKRQSVAFWCNPISGHATLYWYQQILGQGPKLLIQFQNNGVVDDSQLPKDRFSAERLKGVDSTLKIQPAKLEDSAVYLCASSWQQGVATEAFFGQGTRLTVV.

Only a few counts were recorded for this clonotype. The chain employs TRBV10-1 and TRBJ2-5; D might be TRBD2 (6 bases). Per the germline V gene, CDR1 is WNHNN and CDR2 is SYGVQD (reference sequence). The V and J ends lost 6 bases and 1 base respectively, with 18 bases between them. This CDR3 has 16 amino acids. CDR3 amino acids: CASSIGRGYRQETQYF. The CDR3 DNA reads as TGCGCCAGCAGCATCGGACGGGGGTATCGCCAAGAGACCCAGTACTTC.

The genes are TRBV7-6 and TRBJ2-7, with TRBD1 matching 8 bases. Trimming removed 6 bases from V and 5 bases from J; junction bases left unmatched: 15. CDR3 length: 16 residues. Germline lookup yields CDR1 SGHVS and CDR2 FNYEAQ. The CDR3 here is CASSSTGAIGGNEQYF. Written as DNA, the CDR3 is TGTGCCAGCAGTTCGACAGGGGCCATCGGGGGTAACGAGCAGTACTTC.

This clonotype was counted a few times. The rearrangement uses TRBV24-1 and TRBJ2-5, with D possibly being TRBD1 (6 bases). Trimming removed 3 bases from V and 5 bases from J, with 15 bases in between. The CDR3 runs to 15 residues. Germline CDR1 KGHDR, CDR2 SFDVKD. The DNA of the CDR3 is TGTGCCACCAGTGATCAGGGGCGAAGCCTGGAGACCCAGTACTTC. Residues: CATSDQGRSLETQYF.

The rearrangement links TRBV20-1 to TRBJ2-2, with 8 bases lining up with TRBD2. The germline V gene encodes CDR1 DFQATT and CDR2 SNEGSKA (reference sequence). V lost 3 bases to trimming and J lost 1 base; unmatched junction nucleotides: 13. The CDR3 consists of 18 residues. The CDR3 region is CSASGPWKRGQNTGELFF. The CDR3 bases are TGCAGTGCTAGCGGGCCATGGAAGCGGGGGCAGAACACCGGGGAGCTGTTTTTT.

The chain joins TRBV18 to TRBJ2-7, with 8 bases fitting TRBD1. The CDR3 consists of 17 residues. Germline CDR1 is KGHSH and CDR2 is LQKENI. With V trimmed by 3 bases and J by 4 bases, 14 bases remained unmatched. The CDR3 protein is CASSPGTRGQGRYEQYF. Here the CDR3 DNA reads TGTGCCAGCTCACCGGGGACGCGAGGACAGGGAAGGTACGAGCAGTACTTC.

The chain couples TRBV6-1 to TRBJ2-4; TRBD1 matches at 10 bases. The V gene end was trimmed by 6 bases and the J gene end by 2 bases; junction bases not matched to a gene: 13. Germline lookup yields CDR1 MNHNS and CDR2 SASEGT. The CDR3 totals 18 residues. The CDR3 DNA sequence: TGTGCCAGCAGCGCCCGGGACAGGGGACTTCTATCCAAAAACATTCAGTACTTC. This gives the protein CASSARDRGLLSKNIQYF.

The sample holds a few counts of this clonotype. The chain joins TRBV2 to TRBJ1-5, with TRBD1 matching over 9 bases. From germline, CDR1 is SNHLY and CDR2 FYNNEI. The CDR3 length is 14 residues. V gave up 6 bases and J gave up 7 bases; unmatched junction bases: 7. For the CDR3, the DNA is TGTGCCAGCAGGGGACAGGGTATCTACCAGCCCCAGCATTTT. Translation: CASRGQGIYQPQHF.

The chain's CDR3 is CASSPRQTGGWGPQHF. Here the CDR3 DNA reads TGTGCCAGCAGTCCCAGACAGACAGGGGGCTGGGGGCCCCAGCATTTT. This rearrangement joins TRBV28 to TRBJ1-5, with 10 bases lining up with TRBD1. With V trimmed by 5 bases and J by 9 bases, 13 bases remained unmatched. CDR1 and CDR2 from the germline V gene are MDHEN and SYDVKM. CDR3 length equals 16 residues.

This clonotype was picked up a small number of times. The chain uses TRBV20-1 and TRBJ2-5; TRBD2 is a possible D gene (5 bases). Germline values: CDR1 DFQATT, CDR2 SNEGSKA (reference sequence). V shed 5 bases and J shed 5 bases, with 18 bases lying between them. The CDR3 is made up of 14 amino acids. CDR3 DNA: TGCAGTGCTCATAGCGTTGGGGAAAGGGAGACCCAGTACTTC. It translates to CSAHSVGERETQYF.

The chain recombines TRBV20-1 with TRBJ2-1; 8 bases map to TRBD2. V gave up 3 bases and J gave up 0 bases; unmatched junction bases: 7. CDR1 DFQATT and CDR2 SNEGSKA come from the germline V gene (reference sequence). The CDR3 loop spans 16 amino acids. The CDR3 DNA follows: TGCAGTGCTAGTCGGCCGGGGGGGCTCTCCTACAATGAGCAGTTCTTC. This gives the protein CSASRPGGLSYNEQFF.

This clonotype was picked up a small number of times. The chain recombines TRBV23-1 with TRBJ1-2; D uncertain. TRBV23-1 is designated an ORF whose function remains uncertain. V was clipped by 2 bases and J by 0 bases, with 13 bases between them. The CDR3 has 16 residues. The CDR3: CASSQAGWIANYGYTF. The CDR3 region has the DNA TGCGCCAGCAGTCAAGCGGGTTGGATAGCTAACTATGGCTACACCTTC.

This clonotype was detected only a few times. The chain couples TRBV7-3 to TRBJ2-5, with D maybe TRBD2 (5 bases). This CDR3 spans 13 amino acids. CDR1 and CDR2 from the germline V gene are SGHTA and FQGTGA. V was clipped by 5 bases and J by 1 base, with 8 bases between them. In DNA form, the CDR3 reads TGTGCCAGCAGCCCGGACTTCCAAGAGACCCAGTACTTC. Amino acids: CASSPDFQETQYF.

By sample share, this clonotype is large. The chain has TRBV10-1 and TRBJ1-1; no firm D call. Trimming took 4 bases from V and 1 from J, leaving 7 bases between them. Germline V gene data show CDR1 as WNHNN and CDR2 as SYGVQD (reference sequence). The CDR3 length is 13 residues. CDR3 DNA: TGCGCCAGCAGTGTTGGGAAGAACACTGAAGCTTTCTTT. Translated: CASSVGKNTEAFF.

This clonotype was seen a handful of times. V is TRBV12-3 or TRBV12-4 and J is TRBJ2-1; D is perhaps TRBD2 (6 bases). The CDR3 consists of 16 residues. Deletions cut 5 bases from V and 7 bases from J, with 21 bases between. The CDR3 DNA is TGTGCCAGCAGTCCTCCGGGAGCGTCGGCGAGGAATGAGCAGTTCTTC. It codes for CASSPPGASARNEQFF.

V gene TRBV20-1 combines with J gene TRBJ1-1; D is possibly TRBD1 (5 bases). The V gene lost 0 bases and the J gene lost 6 bases, with 20 bases spanning the gap. Germline CDR1 and CDR2: DFQATT and SNEGSKA (reference sequence). The CDR3 has 16 amino acids. The CDR3 bases are TGCAGTGCTAGAGAACCGGGCGGGGCCGACCTCGCTGAAGCTTTCTTT. Amino acids: CSAREPGGADLAEAFF.

The CDR3 DNA reads TGTGCCACCAGCAGAGATCGCGCGAACACCGGGGAGCTGTTTTTT. Its translation: CATSRDRANTGELFF. The chain employs TRBV15 and TRBJ2-2; no reliable D call. This CDR3 is built from 15 residues. From germline, CDR1 is LNHNV and CDR2 YYDKDF (reference sequence). Deletions cut 0 bases from V and 0 bases from J, with 5 bases between.

This chain links TRBV25-1 with TRBJ2-7, with TRBD1 identical over 10 bases. The V and J ends lost 3 bases and 9 bases, in that order; junction bases with no gene match: 8. Germline values: CDR1 MGHDK, CDR2 SYGVNS. The length of the CDR3 is 14 residues. The CDR3 region is CASSEVGTGAPQYF. The CDR3 DNA reads as TGTGCCAGCAGTGAGGTCGGGACAGGGGCCCCGCAGTACTTC.